The 27 T cell receptor beta chains listed next were all sequenced from one sample in a study of Graves' ophthalmopathy and Graves' hyperthyroidism. Beta-chain TCR CDR3 regions were amplified from RNA transcripts. HTBI primers primed a first-round RT-PCR, and a second-round multiplex PCR followed. TCRdb fed the multiplex PCR reads into MiXCR, producing one record per CDR3 protein. The sample has 650,000 to 900,000 distinct CDR3 sequences; roughly two fifths are singletons. Sequencing was performed on peripheral blood. The receptor source for this set is an adult man with Graves' ophthalmopathy.

V and J are TRBV7-2 and TRBJ1-2, with D possibly TRBD1 on 6 matching bases. The germline V gene encodes CDR1 SGHTA and CDR2 FQGNSA. The CDR3 extends over 15 amino acids. V was cut by 4 bases and J by 8 bases, with 20 bases left in between. CDR3 protein: CASSWGTGRVDGYTF. CDR3 coding DNA: TGTGCCAGCAGCTGGGGAACAGGGAGGGTCGACGGCTACACCTTC.

This clonotype was picked up many times. This chain joins TRBV20-1 and TRBJ1-6; tentatively, D is TRBD1 (5 bases). CDR1 is DFQATT, CDR2 SNEGSKA, per germline (reference sequence). Trimming removed 5 bases at V and 9 bases at J, with 14 bases between. The CDR3 has 13 amino acids. CDR3 in amino acids: CSAHDRLSSPLHF. CDR3 coding DNA: TGCAGTGCTCATGACAGATTATCTTCACCCCTCCACTTT.

This clonotype was detected only a few times. The chain links TRBV19 to TRBJ1-2; 12 nucleotides line up with TRBD1. The V segment lost 7 bases and the J segment 3 bases; nucleotides outside the gene matches: 9. Per the germline V gene, CDR1 is LNHDA and CDR2 is SQIVND (reference sequence). CDR3 length: 16 residues. The CDR3 reads CASIPRDRGLDYGYTF. CDR3 nucleotide sequence: TGTGCCAGTATCCCCCGGGACAGGGGGCTCGACTATGGCTACACCTTC.

Concerning this clonotype itself: Just one base apart from a much larger clone, this may be a read error. The chain employs TRBV7-9 and TRBJ2-5; D is unclear. Germline V CDR1 and CDR2: SEHNR, FQNEAQ (reference sequence). The CDR3 covers 14 residues. The CDR3 sequence: CTSSLVRNAETQYF. The CDR3, as DNA: TGTACCAGCAGCTTAGTGCGAAACGCGGAGACCCAGTACTTC.

The rearrangement uses TRBV7-2 and TRBJ2-7; 8 bases align to TRBD2. Germline V gene sequence: CDR1 SGHTA, CDR2 FQGNSA. After removal of 6 bases from V and 3 bases from J, the junction contained 7 bases not matched to a gene. This CDR3 comprises 14 residues. The CDR3 bases are TGTGCCAGCAGTCCGGGACTAGTTCTCTACGAGCAGTACTTC. Protein sequence: CASSPGLVLYEQYF.

There are many counts of this clonotype. This chain links TRBV15 with TRBJ1-2, with 10 bases aligning to TRBD1. Per the germline V gene, CDR1 is LNHNV and CDR2 is YYDKDF (reference sequence). V lost 5 bases, J lost 6 bases, and 9 bases stayed unmatched. The CDR3 has 15 residues. CDR3 amino acids: CATSGSRTGGDGYTF. The CDR3 DNA reads TGTGCCACCAGCGGTTCAAGGACAGGGGGGGATGGCTACACCTTC.

This clonotype was found many times. The V and J genes are TRBV29-1 and TRBJ1-3; D is undetermined. V lost 0 bases to trimming and J lost 4 bases, with 7 bases between them. There are 13 residues in the CDR3. Per the germline V gene, CDR1 is SQVTM and CDR2 is ANQGSEA. The DNA for the CDR3 is TGCAGCGTTGAAGATTCGGTGGGAAACACCATATATTTT. Amino acids: CSVEDSVGNTIYF.

With regard to this clonotype: This clone may be a read error of a much larger clone one base away. The chain joins TRBV10-3 to TRBJ2-2; D remains ambiguous. Trimming stripped 6 bases from V and 3 bases from J, with 11 bases between. Germline V gene data show CDR1 as ENHRY and CDR2 as SYGVKD. The CDR3 consists of 14 residues. The CDR3 DNA reads TGTGCCATCAGACAAATGGCTGACACCGGGGAGCTGTTTTTT. Amino acids: CAIRQMADTGELFF.

Only a few counts were recorded for this clonotype. The chain is built from TRBV2 and TRBJ1-6, with TRBD1 matching 7 bases. The germline V gene encodes CDR1 SNHLY and CDR2 FYNNEI. This CDR3 is built from 17 residues. V lost 2 bases to trimming and J lost 4 bases; unmatched junction nucleotides: 8. CDR3 in amino acids: CASSEPPGTAYNSPLHF. CDR3 bases: TGTGCCAGCAGTGAACCCCCCGGGACAGCATATAATTCACCCCTCCACTTT.

This clonotype has only a few counts. V usage is TRBV7-9 and J usage is TRBJ2-7; 7 nucleotides line up with TRBD1. This CDR3 is 13 amino acids long. Germline loops: CDR1 SEHNR, CDR2 FQNEAQ (reference sequence). V dropped 6 bases and J dropped 3; count of bases not matched to a gene: 5. The CDR3 region is CASRRTGVYEQYF. The CDR3 nucleotides are TGTGCCAGCAGACGGACAGGAGTCTACGAGCAGTACTTC.

This clonotype was counted between two and nine times. V gene TRBV7-2 combines with J gene TRBJ1-4, with TRBD1 as a possible D gene (5 bases). Germline CDR1 and CDR2: SGHTA and FQGNSA. The V and J ends lost 5 bases and 8 bases respectively, with 18 bases between them. The CDR3 runs to 15 residues. The CDR3 protein is CASSRVGRRGEKLFF. CDR3 nucleotides: TGTGCCAGCAGCCGCGTGGGACGGAGAGGGGAAAAACTGTTTTTT.

The V and J genes are TRBV6-1 and TRBJ1-6, with D possibly matching TRBD1 (5 bases). This CDR3 is 14 amino acids long. V was shortened by 2 bases and J by 11 bases, with 13 bases between the two germline ends. Germline V gene data show CDR1 as MNHNS and CDR2 as SASEGT. In DNA, the CDR3 is TGTGCCAGCAGTGAACTCGGGGCCTCTGCACCCCTCCACTTT. It codes for CASSELGASAPLHF.

The chain is built from TRBV5-6 and TRBJ1-3; D is unclear. Germline values: CDR1 SGHDT, CDR2 YYEEEE. The V end lost 1 base, the J end lost 0 bases, and 17 bases lay between the germline ends. CDR3 length: 18 amino acids. CDR3 bases: TGTGCCAGCAGCTTGCCCCTTCTTCTTGTAAACTCTGGAAACACCATATATTTT. Translating gives CASSLPLLLVNSGNTIYF.

J is TRBJ1-2 and V is TRBV25-1; 9 bases line up with TRBD1. With V trimmed by 8 bases and J by 8 bases, 15 bases remained unmatched. CDR3 length: 15 residues. CDR1 and CDR2 from the germline V gene are MGHDK and SYGVNS. CDR3 bases: TGTGCCAGCTCACCACGCCGGGACAGGGTGGACGGCTACACCTTC. Its protein is CASSPRRDRVDGYTF.

In its sample, this clonotype was seen once. A junction end diverges from the germline sequence, so it may reflect a read error. J is TRBJ1-5 and V is TRBV24-1; D is unclear. Germline lookup yields CDR1 KGHDR and CDR2 SFDVKD. This CDR3 spans 14 amino acids. This chain's CDR3 is CATSDSTKGQTQHF. As DNA, the CDR3 is TGTGCCACCAGTGATTCAACGAAAGGTCAGACCCAGCATTTT.

This clonotype has a single count. A read error may be the cause here, since a much bigger clone is one base away. The CDR3 does not end in the conserved phenylalanine or tryptophan, so this is likely a read error. In DNA, the CDR3 is TGTGCCAGCAGCGTAGCGGCAGGGGGCAATCAGCCCCAGCATTTG. Amino acids: CASSVAAGGNQPQHL. The chain links TRBV9 to TRBJ1-5; possibly TRBD1 for D (6 bases). Trimming cost V 0 bases and J 2 bases, with 9 bases left between them. The germline CDR1 and CDR2 sequences are SGDLS and YYNGEE. There are 15 residues in the CDR3.

This clonotype was seen a few times. This chain links TRBV7-2 with TRBJ1-1; D is possibly TRBD1 (5 bases). The length of the CDR3 is 13 residues. Between the trimmed V and J ends, which lost 5 bases and 10 bases, there was a span of 17 bases. The germline V gene encodes CDR1 SGHTA and CDR2 FQGNSA. The CDR3 is CASSTLGTRLAFF. DNA for the CDR3: TGTGCCAGCAGCACACTCGGGACTCGTTTAGCTTTCTTT.

The gene calls are TRBV11-2 and TRBJ2-5; TRBD2 matches 13 bases. CDR3 length: 17 residues. Germline CDR1 is SGHAT and CDR2 is FQNNGV. Germline trimming cut 5 bases from V and 2 bases from J; bases unmatched to any gene: 8. The CDR3 loop reads CASSSYRTSGGQETQYF. The CDR3 DNA sequence: TGTGCCAGCAGCAGTTACCGGACTAGCGGGGGACAAGAGACCCAGTACTTC.

Ten or more counts support this clonotype. J is TRBJ1-4 and V is TRBV10-3; maybe TRBD1 (5 bases). Germline CDR1 reads ENHRY; CDR2 reads SYGVKD. V dropped 1 base and J dropped 7 bases, with 13 bases sitting between them. This CDR3 has 15 amino acids. The CDR3 loop reads CAISELESQGEKLFF. CDR3 in DNA: TGTGCCATCAGTGAGTTGGAGTCCCAGGGTGAAAAACTGTTTTTT.

V gene TRBV7-2 combines with J gene TRBJ2-5; D is ambiguous. The assigned J gene may be wrong: the sequence end matches TRBJ2-1 better. Per germline, CDR1 SGHTA and CDR2 FQGNSA. CDR3 length: 13 amino acids. CDR3 sequence: CASSLKGGNEQFF. The CDR3 DNA reads as TGTGCCAGCAGCTTAAAGGGTGGGAATGAGCAGTTCTTC.

The count of this clonotype is one. A read error is possible here, since a much larger clone lies one base away. V gene TRBV10-1 combines with J gene TRBJ1-1, with a possible D match to TRBD1 (6 bases). This CDR3 has 13 residues. Germline CDR1 reads WNHNN; CDR2 reads SYGVQD (reference sequence). The CDR3 DNA reads TGCGCCAGCGGTGAAGGGGGGAGCACTGAAGCTTTCTTT. Translation: CASGEGGSTEAFF.

The chain uses TRBV29-1 and TRBJ2-7; 12 bases align to TRBD2. This CDR3 contains 14 residues. The ends lost 4 bases at V and 3 bases at J; junction bases unmatched: 4. Germline lookup yields CDR1 SQVTM and CDR2 ANQGSEA. The CDR3 loop reads CSVGLAGAFYEQYF. In DNA form, the CDR3 reads TGCAGCGTTGGACTAGCGGGAGCTTTCTACGAGCAGTACTTC.

The chain uses TRBV10-3 and TRBJ1-2; perhaps TRBD1 as D (5 bases). The V end was cut by 5 bases, the J end by 0 bases, with 13 bases between. The length of the CDR3 is 15 residues. Germline V CDR1 and CDR2: ENHRY, SYGVKD. This CDR3 reads CAISPSGTANYGYTF. Here the CDR3 DNA reads TGTGCCATCAGTCCCAGCGGGACGGCTAACTATGGCTACACCTTC.

The V call is TRBV29-1, the J call TRBJ2-7, with D perhaps being TRBD1 or TRBD2 (7 bases each). Germline V gene data show CDR1 as SQVTM and CDR2 as ANQGSEA. The CDR3 is made up of 12 amino acids. The ends were cut back, 7 bases at V and 3 bases at J, with 13 bases in the middle. This CDR3 reads CSGDREGYEQYF. The CDR3 DNA is TGCAGCGGCGACAGGGAGGGCTACGAGCAGTACTTC.

This clonotype has ten or more counts. The genes are TRBV24-1 and TRBJ2-7; a weak D match, TRBD2 (5 bases). Germline values: CDR1 KGHDR, CDR2 SFDVKD. The CDR3 loop spans 14 amino acids. V was trimmed by 6 bases and J by 5 bases, leaving 16 bases between them. The CDR3 region is CATSSGRPGHEQYF. DNA for the CDR3: TGTGCCACCAGTAGCGGACGGCCAGGCCACGAGCAGTACTTC.

This clonotype was observed a handful of times. This rearrangement joins TRBV28 to TRBJ1-6; the D gene is possibly TRBD1 (5 bases). This CDR3 is built from 15 residues. Trimming took 6 bases from V and 6 from J, leaving 15 bases between them. Germline V gives CDR1 MDHEN, CDR2 SYDVKM. CDR3 region: CASSEEGLFNSPLHF. Here the CDR3 DNA reads TGTGCCAGCAGCGAAGAGGGGCTTTTTAATTCACCCCTCCACTTT.

This clonotype was observed a few times. The J gene is TRBJ2-2, the V gene TRBV7-2; no clear D gene. Trimming left V 1 base short and J 3 bases short, with 21 bases between. CDR3 length: 19 amino acids. Germline values: CDR1 SGHTA, CDR2 FQGNSA. The DNA for the CDR3 is TGTGCCAGCAGCTTAGATCTGTACGTAGGGCTAGACGACACCGGGGAGCTGTTTTTT. This translates into CASSLDLYVGLDDTGELFF. The whole variable domain, remainder taken from reference TRBV7-2 and TRBJ2-2, is GAGVSQSPSNKVTEKGKDVELRCDPISGHTALYWYRQSLGQGLEFLIYFQGNSAPDKSGLPSDRFSAERTGGSVSTLTIQRTQQEDSAVYLCASSLDLYVGLDDTGELFFGEGSRLTVL.